The clone carrying this T cell receptor beta chain was detected ten times or more. As yet, its antigen is unknown. Amplification of TCR beta CDR3 regions was performed using RNA transcripts as template. HTBI primers drove first-round RT-PCR of the TCR CDR3. TCRdb redid the calling of the multiplex PCR reads with MiXCR, one entry per CDR3 protein. The sample lists roughly 290,000 distinct CDR3 sequences; more than 10% were seen once. Not enrolled were patients with uncontrolled infection, other autoimmune disease, pregnancy or lactation. On the basis of clinical symptoms, serum thyroxine and TRAb, thyroid ultrasound and orbital computed tomography, diagnoses were made. The entry originates in a study of T cells in Graves' hyperthyroidism and ophthalmopathy. Study-wide results and caveats: Stable hyperthyroidism was told apart from ophthalmopathy by a model built on 13 V-J features.

Trimming took off 9 bases at V and 1 base at J, with 10 bases between the two ends. CDR1 is KGHDR, CDR2 SFDVKD, per germline. The CDR3 has 13 residues. The source is a woman in her thirties with Graves' hyperthyroidism that later progressed to Graves' ophthalmopathy. Material for sequencing was blood. V usage is TRBV24-1 and J usage is TRBJ2-3, with unresolved D. The CDR3 bases are TGTGCCACCGCGCCCCGGGGCACAGATACGCAGTATTTT. Its translation: CATAPRGTDTQYF.